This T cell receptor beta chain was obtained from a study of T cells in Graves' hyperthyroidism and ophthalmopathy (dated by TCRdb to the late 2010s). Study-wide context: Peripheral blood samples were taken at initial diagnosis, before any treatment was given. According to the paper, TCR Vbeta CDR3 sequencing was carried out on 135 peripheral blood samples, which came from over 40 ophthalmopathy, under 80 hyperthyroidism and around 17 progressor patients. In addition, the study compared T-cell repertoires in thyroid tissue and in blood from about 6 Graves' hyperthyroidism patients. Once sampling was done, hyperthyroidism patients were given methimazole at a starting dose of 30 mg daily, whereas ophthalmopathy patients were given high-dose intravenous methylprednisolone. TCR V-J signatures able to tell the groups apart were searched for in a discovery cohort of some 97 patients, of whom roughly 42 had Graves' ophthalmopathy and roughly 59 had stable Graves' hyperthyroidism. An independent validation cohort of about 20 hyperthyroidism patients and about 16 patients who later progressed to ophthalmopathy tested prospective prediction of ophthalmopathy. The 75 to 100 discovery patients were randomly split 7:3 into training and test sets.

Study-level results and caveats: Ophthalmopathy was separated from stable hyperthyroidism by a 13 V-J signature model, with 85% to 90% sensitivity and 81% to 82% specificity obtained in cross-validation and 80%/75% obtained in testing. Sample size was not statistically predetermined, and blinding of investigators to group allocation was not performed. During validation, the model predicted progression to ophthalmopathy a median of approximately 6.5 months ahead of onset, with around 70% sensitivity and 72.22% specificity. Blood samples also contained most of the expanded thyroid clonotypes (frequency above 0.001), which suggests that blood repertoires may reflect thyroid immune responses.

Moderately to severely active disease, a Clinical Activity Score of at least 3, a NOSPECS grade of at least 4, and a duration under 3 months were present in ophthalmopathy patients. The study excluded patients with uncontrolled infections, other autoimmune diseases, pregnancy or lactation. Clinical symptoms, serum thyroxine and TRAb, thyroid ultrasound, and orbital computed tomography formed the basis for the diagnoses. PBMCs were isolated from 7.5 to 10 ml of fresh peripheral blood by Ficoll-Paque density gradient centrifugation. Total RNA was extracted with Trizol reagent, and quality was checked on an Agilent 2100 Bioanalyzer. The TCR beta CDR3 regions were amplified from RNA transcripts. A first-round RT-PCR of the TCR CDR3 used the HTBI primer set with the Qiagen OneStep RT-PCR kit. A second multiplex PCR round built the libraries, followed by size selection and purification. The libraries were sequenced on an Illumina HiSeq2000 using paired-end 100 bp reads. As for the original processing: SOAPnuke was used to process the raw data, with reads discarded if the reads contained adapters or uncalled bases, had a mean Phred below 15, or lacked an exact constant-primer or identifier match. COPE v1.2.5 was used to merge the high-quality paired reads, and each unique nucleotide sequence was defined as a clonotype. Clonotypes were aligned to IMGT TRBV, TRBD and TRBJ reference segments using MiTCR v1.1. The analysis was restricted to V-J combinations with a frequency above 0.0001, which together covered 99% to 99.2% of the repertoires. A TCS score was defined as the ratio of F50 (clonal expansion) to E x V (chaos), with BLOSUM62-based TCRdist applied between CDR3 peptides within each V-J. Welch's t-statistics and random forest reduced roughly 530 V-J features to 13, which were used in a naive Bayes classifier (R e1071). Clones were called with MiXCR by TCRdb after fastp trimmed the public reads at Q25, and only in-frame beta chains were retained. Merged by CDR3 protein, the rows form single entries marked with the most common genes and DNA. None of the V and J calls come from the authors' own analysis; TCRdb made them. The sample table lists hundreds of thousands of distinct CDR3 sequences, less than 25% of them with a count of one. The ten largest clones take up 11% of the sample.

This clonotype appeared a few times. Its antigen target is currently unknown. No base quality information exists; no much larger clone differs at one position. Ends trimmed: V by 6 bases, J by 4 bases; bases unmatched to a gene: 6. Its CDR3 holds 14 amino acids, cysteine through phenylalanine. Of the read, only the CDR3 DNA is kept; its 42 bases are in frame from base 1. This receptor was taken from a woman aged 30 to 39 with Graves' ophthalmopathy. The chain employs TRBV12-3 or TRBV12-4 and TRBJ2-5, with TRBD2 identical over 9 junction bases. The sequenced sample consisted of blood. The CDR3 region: CASRRREGPETQYF. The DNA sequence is TGTGCCAGCAGGCGGCGGGAGGGCCCAGAGACCCAGTACTTC.